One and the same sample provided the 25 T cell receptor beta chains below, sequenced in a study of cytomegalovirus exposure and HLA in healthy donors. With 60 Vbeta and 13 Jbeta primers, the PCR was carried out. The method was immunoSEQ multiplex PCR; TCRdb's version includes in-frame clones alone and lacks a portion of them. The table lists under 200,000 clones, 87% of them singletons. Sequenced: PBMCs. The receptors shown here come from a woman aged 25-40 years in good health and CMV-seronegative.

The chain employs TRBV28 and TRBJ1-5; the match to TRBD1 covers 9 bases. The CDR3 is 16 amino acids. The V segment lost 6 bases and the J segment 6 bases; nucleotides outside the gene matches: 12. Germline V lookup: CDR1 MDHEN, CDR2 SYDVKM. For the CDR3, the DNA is TGTGCCAGCAGCCCGACCCGTGGGACAGGGAGTCAGCCCCAGCATTTT. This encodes CASSPTRGTGSQPQHF.

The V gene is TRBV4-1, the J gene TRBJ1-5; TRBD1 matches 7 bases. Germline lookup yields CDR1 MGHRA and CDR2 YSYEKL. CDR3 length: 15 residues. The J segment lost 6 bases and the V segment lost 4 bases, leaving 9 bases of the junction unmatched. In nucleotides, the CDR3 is TGCGCCAGCAGCCGGGGGCAGGGGGGAGGTCAGCCCCAGCATTTT. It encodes CASSRGQGGGQPQHF.

The CDR3 is CASSIPAGVDTGELFF. As DNA, the CDR3 is TGTGCCAGTAGTATTCCGGCAGGGGTGGACACCGGGGAGCTGTTTTTT. The V call is TRBV19, the J call TRBJ2-2; maybe TRBD1 (6 bases). Trimming shortened V by 3 bases and J by 3 bases, and 14 bases separated the two germline ends. From germline, CDR1 is LNHDA and CDR2 SQIVND (reference sequence). The CDR3 is 16 residues long.

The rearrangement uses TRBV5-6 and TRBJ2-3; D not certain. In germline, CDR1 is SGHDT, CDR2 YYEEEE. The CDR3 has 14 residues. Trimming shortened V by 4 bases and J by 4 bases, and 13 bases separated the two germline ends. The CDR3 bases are TGTGCCAGCAGCCTCTCGAGAGCGTCAGATACGCAGTATTTT. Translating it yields CASSLSRASDTQYF.

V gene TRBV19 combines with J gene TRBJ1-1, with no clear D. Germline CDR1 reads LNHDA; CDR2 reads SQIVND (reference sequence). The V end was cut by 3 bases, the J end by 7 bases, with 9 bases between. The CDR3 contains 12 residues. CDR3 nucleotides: TGTGCCAGTAGTATTTCGATCGGTGAAGCTTTCTTT. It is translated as CASSISIGEAFF.

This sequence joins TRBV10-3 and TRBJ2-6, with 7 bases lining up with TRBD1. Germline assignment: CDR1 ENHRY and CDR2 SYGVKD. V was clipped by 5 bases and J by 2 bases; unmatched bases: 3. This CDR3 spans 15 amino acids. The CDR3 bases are TGTGCCATCAGTCTACAGGGGACTGGGGCCAACGTCCTGACTTTC. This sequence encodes CAISLQGTGANVLTF.

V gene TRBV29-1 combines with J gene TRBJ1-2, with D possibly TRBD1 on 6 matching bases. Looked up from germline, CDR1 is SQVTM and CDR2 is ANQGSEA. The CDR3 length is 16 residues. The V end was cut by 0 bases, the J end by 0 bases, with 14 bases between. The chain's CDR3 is CSVEDRGGTSNYGYTF. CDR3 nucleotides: TGCAGCGTTGAAGATCGGGGGGGCACTTCTAACTATGGCTACACCTTC.

The CDR3 DNA is TGTGCCACATGCAGGGGGACTAGCGTAACCACAGATACGCAGTATTTT. The encoded protein is CATCRGTSVTTDTQYF. The chain has TRBV28 and TRBJ2-3; TRBD2 agrees at 10 bases. This CDR3 region has 16 residues. Germline trimming cut 10 bases from V and 2 bases from J; bases unmatched to any gene: 12. The germline CDR1 and CDR2 sequences are MDHEN and SYDVKM.

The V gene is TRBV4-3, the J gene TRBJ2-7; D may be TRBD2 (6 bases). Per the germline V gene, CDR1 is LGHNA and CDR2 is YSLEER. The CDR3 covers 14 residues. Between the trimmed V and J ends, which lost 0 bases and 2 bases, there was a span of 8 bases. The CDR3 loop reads CASSQEEGPYEQYF. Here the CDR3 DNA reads TGCGCCAGCAGCCAAGAGGAGGGGCCCTACGAGCAGTACTTC.

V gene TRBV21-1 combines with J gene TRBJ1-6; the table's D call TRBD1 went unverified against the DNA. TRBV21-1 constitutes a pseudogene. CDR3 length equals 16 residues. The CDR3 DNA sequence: TGTGCCACCAATCCGGACAGCCTCCACTATAATTCACCCCTCCACTTT. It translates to CATNPDSLHYNSPLHF.

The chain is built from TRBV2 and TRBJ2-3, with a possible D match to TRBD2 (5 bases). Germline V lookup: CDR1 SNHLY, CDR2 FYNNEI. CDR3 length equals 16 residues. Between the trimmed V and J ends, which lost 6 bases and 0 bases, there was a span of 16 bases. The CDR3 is CASRNRSGVSTDTQYF. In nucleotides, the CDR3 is TGTGCCAGCAGGAATAGATCCGGGGTTAGCACAGATACGCAGTATTTT.

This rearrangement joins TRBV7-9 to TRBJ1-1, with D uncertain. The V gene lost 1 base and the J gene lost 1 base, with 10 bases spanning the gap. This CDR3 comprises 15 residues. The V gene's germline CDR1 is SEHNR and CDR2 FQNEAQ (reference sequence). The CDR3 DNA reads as TGTGCCAGCAGCTTAGTGGAGGGTTCGAACACTGAAGCTTTCTTT. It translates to CASSLVEGSNTEAFF.

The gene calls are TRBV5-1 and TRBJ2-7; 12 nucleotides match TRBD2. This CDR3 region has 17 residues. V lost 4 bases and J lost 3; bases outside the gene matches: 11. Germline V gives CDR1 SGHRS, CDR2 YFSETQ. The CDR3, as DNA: TGCGCCAGCAGCCATGCACCCGGGGGACTAGCGGGCTACGAGCAGTACTTC. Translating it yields CASSHAPGGLAGYEQYF.

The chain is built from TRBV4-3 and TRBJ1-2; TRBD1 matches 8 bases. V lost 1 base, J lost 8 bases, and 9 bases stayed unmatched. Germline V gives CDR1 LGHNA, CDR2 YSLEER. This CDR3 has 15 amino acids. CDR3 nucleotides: TGCGCCAGCAGCCAAGCCCGGACAGGGATGGGGGGCTACACCTTC. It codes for CASSQARTGMGGYTF.

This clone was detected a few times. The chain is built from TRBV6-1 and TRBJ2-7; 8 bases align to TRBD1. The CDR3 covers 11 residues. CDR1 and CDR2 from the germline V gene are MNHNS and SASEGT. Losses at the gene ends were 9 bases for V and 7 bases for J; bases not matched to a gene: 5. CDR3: CASWGDREQYF. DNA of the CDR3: TGTGCCAGTTGGGGGGACAGGGAGCAGTACTTC.

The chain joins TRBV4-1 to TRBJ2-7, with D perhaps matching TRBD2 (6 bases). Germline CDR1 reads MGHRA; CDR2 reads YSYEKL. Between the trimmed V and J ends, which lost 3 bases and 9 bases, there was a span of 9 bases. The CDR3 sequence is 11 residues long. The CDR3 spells CASSQGGGQYF. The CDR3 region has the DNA TGCGCCAGCAGCCAGGGAGGCGGGCAGTACTTC.

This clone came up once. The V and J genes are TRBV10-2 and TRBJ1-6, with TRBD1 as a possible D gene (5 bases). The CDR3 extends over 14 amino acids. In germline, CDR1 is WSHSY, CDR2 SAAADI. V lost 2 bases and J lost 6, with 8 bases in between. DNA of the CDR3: TGCGCCAGCAGTGAGGCGGGGGGTAATTCACCCCTCCACTTT. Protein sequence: CASSEAGGNSPLHF.

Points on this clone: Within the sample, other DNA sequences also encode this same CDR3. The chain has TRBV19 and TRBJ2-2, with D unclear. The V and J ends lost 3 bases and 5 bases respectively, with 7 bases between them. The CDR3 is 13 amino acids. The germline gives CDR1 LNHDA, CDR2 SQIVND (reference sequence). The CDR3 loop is CASSIGGTGELFF. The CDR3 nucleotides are TGTGCCAGTAGTATTGGCGGAACCGGGGAGCTGTTTTTT. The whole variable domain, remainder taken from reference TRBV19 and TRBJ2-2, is DGGITQSPKYLFRKEGQNVTLSCEQNLNHDAMYWYRQDPGQGLRLIYYSQIVNDFQKGDIAEGYSVSREKKESFPLTVTSAQKNPTAFYLCASSIGGTGELFFGEGSRLTVL.

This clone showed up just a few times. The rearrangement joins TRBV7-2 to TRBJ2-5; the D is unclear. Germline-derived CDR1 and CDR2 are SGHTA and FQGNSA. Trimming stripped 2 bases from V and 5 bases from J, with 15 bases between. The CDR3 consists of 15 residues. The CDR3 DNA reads TGTGCCAGCAGCTTAAGCTCCCCTGAGTGGGAGACCCAGTACTTC. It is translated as CASSLSSPEWETQYF. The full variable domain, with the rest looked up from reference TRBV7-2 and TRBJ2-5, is GAGVSQSPSNKVTEKGKDVELRCDPISGHTALYWYRQSLGQGLEFLIYFQGNSAPDKSGLPSDRFSAERTGGSVSTLTIQRTQQEDSAVYLCASSLSSPEWETQYFGPGTRLLVL.

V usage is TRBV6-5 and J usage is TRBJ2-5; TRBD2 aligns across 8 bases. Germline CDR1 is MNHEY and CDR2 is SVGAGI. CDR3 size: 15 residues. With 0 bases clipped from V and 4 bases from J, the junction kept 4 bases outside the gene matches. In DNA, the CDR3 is TGTGCCAGCAGTTACTCGCGGGGGGCGGGAGAGACCCAGTACTTC. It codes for CASSYSRGAGETQYF.

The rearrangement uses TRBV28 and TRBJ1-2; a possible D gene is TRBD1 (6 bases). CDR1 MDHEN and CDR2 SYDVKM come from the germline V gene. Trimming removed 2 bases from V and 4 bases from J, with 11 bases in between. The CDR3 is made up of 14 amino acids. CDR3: CASSLTGRAYGYTF. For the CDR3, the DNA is TGTGCCAGCAGTTTAACAGGGAGGGCCTATGGCTACACCTTC.

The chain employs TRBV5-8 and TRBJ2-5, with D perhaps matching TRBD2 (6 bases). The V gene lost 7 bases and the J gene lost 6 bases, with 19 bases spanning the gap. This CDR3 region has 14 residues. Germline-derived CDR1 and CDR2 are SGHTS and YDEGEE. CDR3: CASVLPGGVQTQYF. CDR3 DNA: TGTGCCAGCGTTCTCCCTGGCGGGGTGCAGACCCAGTACTTC.

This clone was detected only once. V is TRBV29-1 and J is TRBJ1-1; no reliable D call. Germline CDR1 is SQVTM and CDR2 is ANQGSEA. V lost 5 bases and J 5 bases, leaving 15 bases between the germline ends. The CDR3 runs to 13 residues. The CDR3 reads CSVNPIRGTEAFF. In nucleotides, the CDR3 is TGCAGCGTTAACCCCATCCGAGGAACTGAAGCTTTCTTT.

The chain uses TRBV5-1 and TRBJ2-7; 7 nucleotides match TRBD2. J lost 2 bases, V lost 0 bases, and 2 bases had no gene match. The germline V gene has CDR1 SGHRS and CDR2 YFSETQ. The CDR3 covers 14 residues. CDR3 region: CASSLVAGAYEQYF. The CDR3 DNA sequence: TGCGCCAGCAGCTTGGTCGCGGGAGCCTACGAGCAGTACTTC.

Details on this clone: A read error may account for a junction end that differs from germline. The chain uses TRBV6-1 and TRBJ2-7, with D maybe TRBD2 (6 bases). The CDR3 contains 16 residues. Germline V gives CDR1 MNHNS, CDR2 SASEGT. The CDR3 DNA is TGTGCCAGCAGTGAATGGGGAGGTAGCAAAACCTACGGGCAGTACTTC. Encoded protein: CASSEWGGSKTYGQYF.